The entry below gives a single T cell receptor beta chain sequence along with its context. The antigen remains unidentified. The record originates from a study of lymphopenia after photon versus proton radiotherapy. The table came from immunoSEQ multiplex PCR; TCRdb's copy has only in-frame clones and leaves some out. Here the sample spans about 19,000 clones, over 80% being singletons. Findings and caveats of the study: Larger post-nadir TCR diversity loss correlated inversely with survival in deceased patients.

Per the germline V gene, CDR1 is SEHNR and CDR2 is FQNEAQ (reference sequence). This CDR3 spans 19 amino acids. The V end lost 2 bases, the J end lost 0 bases, and 17 bases lay between the germline ends. This specimen was peripheral blood, taken from a patient treated with photon-based radiotherapy. This chain connects TRBV7-9 to TRBJ1-6; D is uncertain. The clonotype originates from a man aged 55 to 69 with pancreatic cancer. CDR3 DNA sequence: TGTGCCAGCAGCTTATCTAGTCCGGTTTTTAGCTCCTATAATTCACCCCTCCACTTT. This encodes CASSLSSPVFSSYNSPLHF.